Below are 9 T cell receptor beta chains sequenced from a single sample in a study of blood T cell repertoires in COVID-19. Clones were read by immunoSEQ multiplex PCR, and TCRdb kept only the in-frame ones, dropping some. The profile shows more than 60,000 clones, 80% to 85% of them singletons. The source material was peripheral blood. These receptors all come from a man in his forties or fifties with acute or convalescent COVID-19.

J is TRBJ2-7 and V is TRBV7-8; D possibly corresponds to TRBD1 (5 bases). The CDR3 covers 13 residues. V shed 5 bases and J shed 7 bases, with 15 bases lying between them. The V gene's germline CDR1 is SGHVS and CDR2 FQNEAQ. CDR3 DNA: TGTGCCAGCAGCCGTGACAGTACTTGGGAGCAGTACTTC. It is translated as CASSRDSTWEQYF. Full variable domain (outside the CDR3, taken from reference TRBV7-8 and TRBJ2-7): GAGVSQSPRYKVAKRGQDVALRCDPISGHVSLFWYQQALGQGPEFLTYFQNEAQLDKSGLPSDRFFAERPEGSVSTLKIQRTQQEDSAVYLCASSRDSTWEQYFGPGTRLTVT.

The chain links TRBV3-1 (or the pseudogene TRBV3-2) to TRBJ2-1; 10 nucleotides agree with TRBD2. In germline, CDR1 is LGHDT, CDR2 YNNKEL (reference sequence). J gave up 4 bases and V 1 base, and 4 bases lay outside the gene matches. The CDR3 has 16 residues. The CDR3 coding sequence is TGTGCCAGCAGCCAAGTTTTGACTAGCGGGTACAATGAGCAGTTCTTC. Its translation is CASSQVLTSGYNEQFF.

The rearrangement uses TRBV18 and TRBJ1-1, with TRBD1 identical over 7 bases. The V and J ends lost 2 bases and 4 bases, in that order; junction bases with no gene match: 13. The CDR3 is 17 residues long. The germline V gene has CDR1 KGHSH and CDR2 LQKENI. This CDR3 reads CASSPSQTGNGGTEAFF. The CDR3, as DNA: TGTGCCAGCTCACCATCCCAGACAGGGAATGGAGGCACTGAAGCTTTCTTT.

The chain combines TRBV18 with TRBJ2-7, with TRBD1 matching 8 bases. From germline, CDR1 is KGHSH and CDR2 LQKENI. V lost 3 bases to trimming and J lost 3 bases; unmatched junction nucleotides: 4. There are 14 residues in the CDR3. The CDR3 reads CASSPGQEDYEQYF. The CDR3 DNA follows: TGTGCCAGCTCACCGGGACAGGAAGACTACGAGCAGTACTTC.

The chain's CDR3 is CASRPGQDYGYTF. The CDR3 coding sequence is TGTGCCAGCAGACCGGGACAAGACTATGGCTACACCTTC. The V gene is TRBV12-3 or TRBV12-4, the J gene TRBJ1-2; D is possibly TRBD1 (6 bases). The CDR3 covers 13 residues. V lost 6 bases and J 3 bases, leaving 11 bases between the germline ends.

The chain links TRBV28 to TRBJ1-3; possible D gene TRBD1, 5 bases. This CDR3 is 14 amino acids long. Trimming pared 7 bases from V and 0 bases from J, leaving 10 bases between. CDR1 and CDR2 from the germline V gene are MDHEN and SYDVKM. The CDR3 region is CASKMTVSGNTIYF. DNA for the CDR3: TGTGCCAGCAAGATGACAGTCTCTGGAAACACCATATATTTT.

The chain recombines TRBV13 with TRBJ2-1; TRBD2 matches 8 bases. There are 15 residues in the CDR3. The V gene's germline CDR1 is PRHDT and CDR2 FYEKMQ (reference sequence). V trimming: 5 bases; J trimming: 3 bases; junction bases outside the gene matches: 6. This chain's CDR3 is CASSPTSGGYNEQFF. In DNA form, the CDR3 reads TGTGCCAGCAGCCCAACTAGCGGAGGCTACAATGAGCAGTTCTTC.

This clone was counted once. The rearrangement uses TRBV10-1 and TRBJ2-1; D perhaps matches TRBD1 (5 bases). The germline gives CDR1 WNHNN, CDR2 SYGVQD (reference sequence). This CDR3 contains 13 residues. Trimming pared 6 bases from V and 4 bases from J, leaving 10 bases between. The CDR3 coding sequence is TGCGCCAGCAGCACAGGAAGATACAATGAGCAGTTCTTC. Protein product: CASSTGRYNEQFF.

V is TRBV19 and J is TRBJ1-2; 9 bases fit TRBD1. J gave up 2 bases and V 3 bases, and 4 bases lay outside the gene matches. The CDR3 is made up of 15 amino acids. Germline lookup yields CDR1 LNHDA and CDR2 SQIVND (reference sequence). The CDR3 protein is CASSMGTGSNYGYTF. The CDR3 nucleotides read TGTGCCAGTAGTATGGGGACAGGGTCCAACTATGGCTACACCTTC. Based on the CDR3 plus reference TRBV19 and TRBJ1-2, the full variable domain is DGGITQSPKYLFRKEGQNVTLSCEQNLNHDAMYWYRQDPGQGLRLIYYSQIVNDFQKGDIAEGYSVSREKKESFPLTVTSAQKNPTAFYLCASSMGTGSNYGYTFGSGTRLTVV.